This T cell receptor beta chain was documented in a study of regulatory T cells in long-lasting Graves disease. General study points: The number of shared public clonotypes was higher in persistent patients (more than 2,500) than new patients (just over 950). There was favoring of TRBV28, TRBJ1-2 and TRBJ2-5 in persistent disease. Peripheral blood, not thyroid tissue, was the sole material studied.

Regarding time point: newly diagnosed GD, antithyroid drugs for less than 3 months. The TCR library used RNA extracted from PBMCs. From each patient, around 9 milliliters of peripheral blood was drawn and collected into an EDTA anticoagulant tube. CDR1 is DFQATT and CDR2 is SNEGSKA in the germline V gene (reference sequence). This CDR3 is 14 amino acids long. With 6 bases clipped from V and 4 bases from J, the junction kept 7 bases outside the gene matches. Assembly of TCR beta libraries relied on iRepertoire HTBI primers together with Arm-PCR of CDR3 regions. TCRdb re-called the multiplex PCR reads through MiXCR, storing one row per CDR3 protein. The data show about 200,000 distinct CDR3 sequences, about 18% seen once. There are many counts of this clonotype. Its matching antigen is unknown.

The sample consisted of peripheral blood mononuclear cells (PBMCs), taken at new diagnosis, from a patient treated with antithyroid drugs. The origin of this receptor is a female donor with Graves disease. V is TRBV20-1 and J is TRBJ2-1; 9 positions agree with TRBD2. CDR3 loop: CSATGTSPYNEQFF. In DNA form, the CDR3 reads TGCAGTGCAACCGGGACTAGCCCTTACAATGAGCAGTTCTTC.